This TCR beta chain was recorded in a study of PD-1 blockade in classical Hodgkin lymphoma. In every patient, relapse followed autologous stem cell transplantation, while exposure to brentuximab vedotin differed. Notes on this clone: No antigen is known for it.

Study-level results: Compared with baseline, CD4+ but not CD8+ TCR diversity had risen significantly by C4D1.

Produced via immunoSEQ multiplex PCR; TCRdb's table is partial and in-frame only. The sample shows about 23,000 clones, around three quarters of them seen only once. The CDR3 runs 15 residues. The V and J ends lost 6 bases and 7 bases, in that order; junction bases with no gene match: 10. Germline loops: CDR1 MDHEN, CDR2 SYDVKM. The V and J genes are TRBV28 and TRBJ2-2, with 8 bases lining up with TRBD2. This receptor was taken from a human donor with classical Hodgkin lymphoma. This material consisted of peripheral blood mononuclear cells (PBMCs), taken before the second cycle of nivolumab. CDR3 loop: CASRTGTSFIGELFF. CDR3 coding DNA: TGTGCCAGCAGAACCGGGACTAGTTTCATCGGGGAGCTGTTTTTT.